The next 16 T cell receptor beta chains were all read from a single sample in a study of human T cells and chemical hapten exposure. Via MiXCR, TCRdb re-called the RACE reads, giving one row per CDR3 protein. The sample consists of tens of thousands of distinct CDR3 sequences, 12% of them appearing once. As for time point: patch test 1, 2 weeks after DPC sensitization. Described treatment: therapeutic diphenylcyclopropenone sensitization with weekly scalp DPC. Sequencing was performed on whole blood, taken in connection with sensitization to the hapten diphenylcyclopropenone (DPC). The source of these receptors is a woman aged 60-70 years with alopecia areata. Some clones in this sample may be carry-over from other donors' samples.

This clonotype has a count of ten or more. This chain uses TRBV20-1 with TRBJ1-6; D gene ambiguous. CDR1 DFQATT and CDR2 SNEGSKA come from the germline V gene (reference sequence). The V gene lost 0 bases and the J gene lost 9 bases, with 12 bases spanning the gap. This CDR3 spans 14 amino acids. The DNA of the CDR3 is TGCAGTGCTAGAGATGAAAGCAGGAGTTCACCCCTCCACTTT. Protein sequence: CSARDESRSSPLHF.

The chain couples TRBV12-3 or TRBV12-4 to TRBJ2-7; D is possibly TRBD1 (6 bases). The CDR3 extends over 15 amino acids. With 6 bases removed from V and 4 bases from J, the gap between germline ends came to 19 bases. CDR3 bases: TGTGCCAGCAGCCCAGGGGAGAACCAGGGATACGAGCAGTACTTC. This sequence encodes CASSPGENQGYEQYF.

This clonotype was seen a handful of times. The genes are TRBV10-3 and TRBJ2-3; 8 bases fit TRBD1. CDR3 size: 15 residues. The germline gives CDR1 ENHRY, CDR2 SYGVKD. Losses at the gene ends were 4 bases for V and 5 bases for J; bases not matched to a gene: 8. In DNA, the CDR3 is TGTGCCATCAGTGTCAGGGGGCAAGCGGGAGATACGCAGTATTTT. This gives the protein CAISVRGQAGDTQYF.

The CDR3 loop is CASSVDRGINEKLFF. The CDR3, as DNA: TGTGCCAGCAGCGTCGACAGGGGCATTAATGAAAAACTGTTTTTT. This chain joins TRBV7-3 and TRBJ1-4; 8 bases agree with TRBD1. The CDR3 runs to 15 residues. The germline V gene encodes CDR1 SGHTA and CDR2 FQGTGA. V shed 5 bases, J shed 4 bases, and the junction held 6 bases outside the gene matches.

This clonotype was detected a few times. DNA of the CDR3: TGTGCCAGCAGCCTCCTGCAGGGAAGGACTGAAGCTTTCTTT. This translates into CASSLLQGRTEAFF. The chain is built from TRBV7-9 and TRBJ1-1, with D possibly being TRBD1 (5 bases). V was pared by 5 bases and J by 5 bases, with 15 bases between. The CDR3 consists of 14 residues. CDR1 and CDR2 (germline): SEHNR, FQNEAQ (reference sequence).

This clonotype was seen many times. The J gene is TRBJ2-2, the V gene TRBV29-1, with TRBD1 matching over 8 bases. Losses at the gene ends were 5 bases for V and 4 bases for J; bases not matched to a gene: 6. The germline V gene encodes CDR1 SQVTM and CDR2 ANQGSEA. CDR3 size: 14 residues. The CDR3, as DNA: TGCAGCGTTCTCAGGGGGCGCGGCACCGGGGAGCTGTTTTTT. It encodes CSVLRGRGTGELFF.

This clonotype has only a few counts. The chain combines TRBV27 with TRBJ2-2; 10 nucleotides line up with TRBD2. Germline assignment: CDR1 MNHEY and CDR2 SMNVEV (reference sequence). The length of the CDR3 is 16 residues. Germline trimming cut 1 base from V and 7 bases from J; bases unmatched to any gene: 6. CDR3 nucleotides: TGTGCCAGCAGTTTATGGCTAGCGGGGGCTGGCGGGGAGCTGTTTTTT. Translating it yields CASSLWLAGAGGELFF.

This clonotype was observed at least ten times. V gene TRBV7-2 combines with J gene TRBJ1-2; D unresolved. Germline CDR1 and CDR2: SGHTA and FQGNSA. The CDR3 spans 15 residues. V lost 1 base, J lost 0 bases, and 9 bases lay in between. The CDR3 reads CASSLGWGANYGYTF. CDR3 DNA sequence: TGTGCCAGCAGCTTAGGTTGGGGAGCTAACTATGGCTACACCTTC.

The V and J genes are TRBV7-2 and TRBJ2-1, with TRBD2 identical over 9 bases. V gave up 7 bases and J gave up 7 bases; unmatched junction bases: 5. CDR1 is SGHTA, CDR2 FQGNSA, per germline. The CDR3 loop spans 13 amino acids. The CDR3 reads CASTPAGGNEQFF. DNA of the CDR3: TGTGCCAGCACCCCCGCGGGGGGGAATGAGCAGTTCTTC.

Ten or more counts support this clonotype. The rearrangement links TRBV7-9 to TRBJ1-2; perhaps TRBD1 as D (5 bases). Germline CDR1 reads SEHNR; CDR2 reads FQNEAQ (reference sequence). The CDR3 covers 16 residues. V gave up 4 bases and J gave up 4 bases, with 19 bases separating them. CDR3 amino acids: CASSSFGGSSSYGYTF. CDR3 DNA sequence: TGTGCCAGCAGCTCCTTCGGGGGATCCAGTTCCTATGGCTACACCTTC.

Here the CDR3 reads CASSGGTSGGRRFF. The CDR3 DNA follows: TGTGCCAGCAGCGGCGGGACTAGCGGGGGTCGAAGGTTCTTC. The chain recombines TRBV5-6 with TRBJ2-1, with 14 bases that match TRBD2. V shed 4 bases, J shed 15 bases, and the junction held 9 bases outside the gene matches. The CDR3 contains 14 residues. CDR1 SGHDT and CDR2 YYEEEE come from the germline V gene. The full variable domain, in which reference TRBV5-6 and TRBJ2-1 provide the parts outside the CDR3, is DAGVTQSPTHLIKTRGQQVTLRCSPKSGHDTVSWYQQALGQGPQFIFQYYEEEERQRGNFPDRFSGHQFPNYSSELNVNALLLGDSALYLCASSGGTSGGRRFFGPGTRLTVL.

This clonotype was detected a few times. This chain links TRBV19 with TRBJ2-2; 8 bases are a match to TRBD1. The CDR3 sequence is 15 residues long. The V segment lost 6 bases and the J segment 4 bases; nucleotides outside the gene matches: 7. The V gene's germline CDR1 is LNHDA and CDR2 SQIVND (reference sequence). CDR3 amino acids: CASRPGGFGTGELFF. DNA of the CDR3: TGTGCCAGTAGGCCAGGGGGCTTCGGCACCGGGGAGCTGTTTTTT.

In its sample, this clonotype was seen many times. This chain links TRBV13 with TRBJ1-1; D uncertain. CDR1 is PRHDT and CDR2 is FYEKMQ in the germline V gene (reference sequence). V was trimmed by 2 bases and J by 1 base, leaving 5 bases between them. The CDR3 covers 13 residues. CDR3 in amino acids: CASSLIRNTEAFF. The DNA of the CDR3 is TGTGCCAGCAGCTTAATCAGGAACACTGAAGCTTTCTTT.

This clonotype was seen a few times. The J gene is TRBJ2-3, the V gene TRBV12-3 or TRBV12-4; no firm D call. The CDR3 loop spans 16 amino acids. V was trimmed by 2 bases and J by 6 bases, leaving 18 bases between them. The CDR3 bases are TGTGCCAGCAGTTTAAAGGGCAGTAAGAAAAGGGATACGCAGTATTTT. Its translation: CASSLKGSKKRDTQYF.

This clonotype was observed a few times. The chain combines TRBV29-1 with TRBJ1-6, with 9 bases identical to TRBD1. The germline V gene encodes CDR1 SQVTM and CDR2 ANQGSEA. The CDR3 totals 13 residues. Trimming at V came to 6 bases and at J to 7 bases, leaving 4 bases not matched to a gene. CDR3 loop: CSVAGTGNSPLHF. The CDR3 coding sequence is TGCAGCGTGGCCGGGACAGGGAATTCACCCCTCCACTTT.

This clonotype was seen only a few times. The chain joins TRBV4-2 to TRBJ1-6; D is ambiguous. This CDR3 contains 17 residues. The germline gives CDR1 LGHNA, CDR2 YNFKEQ. V lost 3 bases, J lost 1 base, and 13 bases lay in between. The CDR3 protein is CASSHEAHRSYNSPLHF. The CDR3 DNA follows: TGTGCCAGCAGCCATGAGGCCCACAGATCCTATAATTCACCCCTCCACTTT.